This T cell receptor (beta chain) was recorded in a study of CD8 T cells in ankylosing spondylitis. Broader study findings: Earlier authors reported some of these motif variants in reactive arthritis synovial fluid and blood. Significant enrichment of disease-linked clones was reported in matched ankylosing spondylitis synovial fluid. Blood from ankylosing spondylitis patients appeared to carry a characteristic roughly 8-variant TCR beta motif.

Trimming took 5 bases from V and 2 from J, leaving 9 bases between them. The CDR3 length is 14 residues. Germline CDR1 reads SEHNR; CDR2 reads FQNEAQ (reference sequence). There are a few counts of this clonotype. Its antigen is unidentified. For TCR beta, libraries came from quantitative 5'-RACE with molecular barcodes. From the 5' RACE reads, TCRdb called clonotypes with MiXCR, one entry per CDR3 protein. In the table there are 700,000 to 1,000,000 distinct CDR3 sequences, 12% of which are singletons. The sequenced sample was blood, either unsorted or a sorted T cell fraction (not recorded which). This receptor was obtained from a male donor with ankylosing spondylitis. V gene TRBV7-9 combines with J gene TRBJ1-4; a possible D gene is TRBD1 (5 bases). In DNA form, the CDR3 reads TGTGCCAGCAGCGCGGGGGGGACTAATGAAAAACTGTTTTTT. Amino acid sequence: CASSAGGTNEKLFF.